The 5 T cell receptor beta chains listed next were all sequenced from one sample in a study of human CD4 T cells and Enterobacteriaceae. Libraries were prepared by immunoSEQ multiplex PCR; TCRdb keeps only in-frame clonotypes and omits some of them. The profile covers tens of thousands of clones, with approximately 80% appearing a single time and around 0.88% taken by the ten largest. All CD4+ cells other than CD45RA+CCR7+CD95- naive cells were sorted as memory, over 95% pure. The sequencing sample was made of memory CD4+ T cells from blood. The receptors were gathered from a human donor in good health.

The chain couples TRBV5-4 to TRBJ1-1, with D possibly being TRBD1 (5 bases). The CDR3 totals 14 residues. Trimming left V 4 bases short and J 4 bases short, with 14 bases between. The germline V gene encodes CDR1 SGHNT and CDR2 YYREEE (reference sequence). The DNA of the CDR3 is TGTGCCAGCAGCCCCGAGCAGGGATCCACTGAAGCTTTCTTT. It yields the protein CASSPEQGSTEAFF.

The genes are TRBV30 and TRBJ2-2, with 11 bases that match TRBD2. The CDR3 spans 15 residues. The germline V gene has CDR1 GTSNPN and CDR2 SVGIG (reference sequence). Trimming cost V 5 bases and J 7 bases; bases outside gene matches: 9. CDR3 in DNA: TGTGCCTGGTCTCCACTAGCGGGAGTTAACGGGGAGCTGTTTTTT. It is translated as CAWSPLAGVNGELFF.

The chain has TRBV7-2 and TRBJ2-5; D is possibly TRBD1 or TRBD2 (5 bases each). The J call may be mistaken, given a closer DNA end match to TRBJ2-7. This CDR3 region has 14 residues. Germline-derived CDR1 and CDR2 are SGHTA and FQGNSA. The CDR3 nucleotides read TGTGCCAGCAGCTTCTGGGACGGAACCTACGAGCAGTACTTC. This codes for CASSFWDGTYEQYF.

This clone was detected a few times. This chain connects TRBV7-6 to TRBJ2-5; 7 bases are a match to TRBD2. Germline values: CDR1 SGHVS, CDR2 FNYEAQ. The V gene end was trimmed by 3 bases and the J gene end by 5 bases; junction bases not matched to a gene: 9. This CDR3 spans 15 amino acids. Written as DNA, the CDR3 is TGTGCCAGCAGCTTCCCTGGAGCGGGAACGGAGACCCAGTACTTC. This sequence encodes CASSFPGAGTETQYF.

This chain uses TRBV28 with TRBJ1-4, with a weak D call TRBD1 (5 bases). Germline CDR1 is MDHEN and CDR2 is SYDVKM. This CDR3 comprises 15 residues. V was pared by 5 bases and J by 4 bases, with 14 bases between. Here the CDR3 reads CASSLTGGGNEKLFF. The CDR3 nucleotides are TGTGCCAGCAGTCTAACTGGGGGGGGTAATGAAAAACTGTTTTTT.